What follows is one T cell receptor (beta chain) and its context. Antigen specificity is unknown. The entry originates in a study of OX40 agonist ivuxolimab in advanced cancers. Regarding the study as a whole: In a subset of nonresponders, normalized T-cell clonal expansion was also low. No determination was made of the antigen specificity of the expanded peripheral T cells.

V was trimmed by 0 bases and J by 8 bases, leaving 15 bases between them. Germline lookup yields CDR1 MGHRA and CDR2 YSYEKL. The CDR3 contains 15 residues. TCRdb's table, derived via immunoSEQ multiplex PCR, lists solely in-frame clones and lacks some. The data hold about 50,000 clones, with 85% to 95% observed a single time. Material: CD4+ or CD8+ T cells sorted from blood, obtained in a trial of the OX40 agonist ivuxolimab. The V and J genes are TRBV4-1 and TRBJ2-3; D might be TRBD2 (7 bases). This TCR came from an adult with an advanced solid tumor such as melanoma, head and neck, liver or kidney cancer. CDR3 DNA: TGCGCCAGCAGCCAAGATCCGGGGGGCGGCGGTACGCAGTATTTT. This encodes CASSQDPGGGGTQYF.